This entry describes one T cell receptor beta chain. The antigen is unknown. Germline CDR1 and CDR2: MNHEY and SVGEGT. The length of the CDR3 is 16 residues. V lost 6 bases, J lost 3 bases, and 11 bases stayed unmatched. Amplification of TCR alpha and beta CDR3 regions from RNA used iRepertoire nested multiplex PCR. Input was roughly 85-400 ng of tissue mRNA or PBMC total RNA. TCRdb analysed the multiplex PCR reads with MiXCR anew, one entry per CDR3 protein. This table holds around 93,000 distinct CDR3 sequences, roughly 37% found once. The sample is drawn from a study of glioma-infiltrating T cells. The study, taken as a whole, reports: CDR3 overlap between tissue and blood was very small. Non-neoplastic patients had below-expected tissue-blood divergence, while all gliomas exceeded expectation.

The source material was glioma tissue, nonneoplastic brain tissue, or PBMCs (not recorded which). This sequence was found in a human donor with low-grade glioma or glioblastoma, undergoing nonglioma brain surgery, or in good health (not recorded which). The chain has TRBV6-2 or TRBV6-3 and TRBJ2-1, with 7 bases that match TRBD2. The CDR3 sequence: CASRTFSGGGYNEQFF. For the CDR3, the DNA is TGTGCCAGCAGGACGTTTTCTGGGGGGGGCTACAATGAGCAGTTCTTC.